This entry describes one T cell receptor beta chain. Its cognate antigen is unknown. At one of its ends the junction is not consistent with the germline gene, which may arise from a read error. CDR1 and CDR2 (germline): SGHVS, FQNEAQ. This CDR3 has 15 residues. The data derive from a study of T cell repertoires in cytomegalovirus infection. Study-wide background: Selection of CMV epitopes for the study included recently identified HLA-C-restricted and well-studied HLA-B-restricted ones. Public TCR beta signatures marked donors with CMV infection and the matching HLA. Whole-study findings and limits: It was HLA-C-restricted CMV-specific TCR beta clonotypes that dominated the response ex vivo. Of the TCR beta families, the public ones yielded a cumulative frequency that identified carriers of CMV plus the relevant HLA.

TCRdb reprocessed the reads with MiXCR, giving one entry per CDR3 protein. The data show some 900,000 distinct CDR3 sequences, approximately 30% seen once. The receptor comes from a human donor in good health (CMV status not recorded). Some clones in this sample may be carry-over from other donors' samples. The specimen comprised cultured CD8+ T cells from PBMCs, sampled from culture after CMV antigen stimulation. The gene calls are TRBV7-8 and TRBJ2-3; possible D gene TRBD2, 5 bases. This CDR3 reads CVSSTAVTSTDTQYF. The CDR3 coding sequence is TGTGTCAGCAGCACAGCGGTTACTAGCACAGATACGCAGTATTTT.